This T cell receptor (beta chain) was identified in a study of blood T cell repertoires in COVID-19. CDR1 and CDR2 (germline): SNHLY, FYNNEI. Trimming cost V 7 bases and J 5 bases, with 8 bases left between them. The CDR3 contains 12 residues. This clone has a handful of counts. Additional DNA sequences in this sample encode the identical CDR3. Source study methods: How many nucleated cells were present was estimated from reference gene primer amplification. The table came from immunoSEQ multiplex PCR; TCRdb's copy has only in-frame clones and leaves some out. That table is the source of V, J and clone size, and D and trimming were worked out from the DNA. The sample shows fewer than 250,000 clones, about 86% of them seen only once.

This TCR was sampled from a woman in her forties or fifties with acute or convalescent COVID-19. Sequenced material: peripheral blood. The genes are TRBV2 and TRBJ1-4; possible D gene TRBD1, 5 bases. The CDR3 DNA is TGTGCCAGCAAGACAGCAAATGAAAAACTGTTTTTT. Residues: CASKTANEKLFF.